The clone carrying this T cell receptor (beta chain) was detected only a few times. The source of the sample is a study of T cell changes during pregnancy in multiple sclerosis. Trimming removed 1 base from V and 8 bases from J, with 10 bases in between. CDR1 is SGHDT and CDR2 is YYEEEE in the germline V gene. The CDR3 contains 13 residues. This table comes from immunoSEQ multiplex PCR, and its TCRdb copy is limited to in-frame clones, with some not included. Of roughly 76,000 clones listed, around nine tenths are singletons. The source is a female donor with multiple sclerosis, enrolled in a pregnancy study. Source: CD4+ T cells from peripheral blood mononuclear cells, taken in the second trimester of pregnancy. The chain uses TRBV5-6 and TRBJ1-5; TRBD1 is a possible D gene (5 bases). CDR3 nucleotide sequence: TGTGCCAGCAGCTTGCGGGGGACTAAGCCCCAGCATTTT. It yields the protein CASSLRGTKPQHF. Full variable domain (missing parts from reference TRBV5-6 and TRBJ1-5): DAGVTQSPTHLIKTRGQQVTLRCSPKSGHDTVSWYQQALGQGPQFIFQYYEEEERQRGNFPDRFSGHQFPNYSSELNVNALLLGDSALYLCASSLRGTKPQHFGDGTRLSIL.